This T cell receptor beta chain was identified during a study of shared clonotypes between healthy human individuals. Some clones are missing from TCRdb's copy, which holds only in-frame ones; the method was immunoSEQ multiplex PCR. The sample contains some 2,500,000 clones, 93% of which appear only once. The CDR3 covers 15 residues. The germline gives CDR1 SGHTA, CDR2 FQGNSA. V was pared by 4 bases and J by 7 bases, with 7 bases of the junction left unmatched. Donors, without exception, were Caucasian adults residing in Nashville, Tennessee. The sequence was collected from a man younger than 35 in good health. Some clones in this sample may be carry-over from other donors' samples. This chain uses TRBV7-2 with TRBJ1-6, with 7 nucleotides matching TRBD1. Sequencing was done on a sample of naive CD4+ T cells from PBMCs. Subset in this sample: CD45RA+ positively selected. The CDR3, as DNA: TGTGCCAGCAGCTGGTGGACAGGAGAGAATTCACCCCTCCACTTT. Protein: CASSWWTGENSPLHF.